Listed below are T cell receptor beta chains from one sample, sequenced in a study of control samples from healthy donors and cancer patients. Only in-frame clones appear in the TCRdb table, and some are missing; sequencing was by immunoSEQ multiplex PCR. The sample records 90,000 or so clones, 85% to 90% being singletons. The sample taken for sequencing was PBMCs. Source of these receptors: a woman between 50 and 59 years old with colorectal cancer. The CDR3 runs from the conserved cysteine through the conserved F or W. D genes are given only for firm matches. Size is stated for part of the rows, as once, few or many counts, or as a class when the clone is expanded.

v_call	clone_size	j_call	d_call	cdr3_aa	cdr3_nt
TRBV24-1	NA	TRBJ2-5	TRBD1	CATRAGTGYRETQYF	TGTGCCACTAGAGCCGGGACAGGGTACAGGGAGACCCAGTACTTC
TRBV27	NA	TRBJ2-2	TRBD1	CASSLLLGQGAGELFF	TGTGCCAGCAGTTTACTCCTGGGACAGGGTGCCGGGGAGCTGTTTTTT
TRBV28	NA	TRBJ1-2	NA	CASSLGTPIVYTF	TGTGCCAGCAGCCTCGGGACTCCGATCGTCTACACCTTC
TRBV5-1	NA	TRBJ2-1	TRBD2	CASRNSAGDVYNEQFF	TGCGCCAGCAGAAATTCAGCGGGAGACGTCTACAATGAGCAGTTCTTC
TRBV19	NA	TRBJ2-1	NA	CASTPSSVSSYNEQFF	TGTGCCAGTACCCCGTCTAGCGTAAGCTCCTACAATGAGCAGTTCTTC
TRBV6-5	NA	TRBJ2-5	NA	CASRPPGGLETQYF	TGTGCCAGCAGACCCCCCGGGGGCTTGGAGACCCAGTACTTC
TRBV30	NA	TRBJ1-3	TRBD1	CAWRDTGGADTIYF	TGTGCCTGGAGGGATACAGGGGGCGCGGACACCATATATTTT
TRBV7-2	NA	TRBJ1-2	NA	CASSPGRGSNYGYTF	TGTGCCAGCAGCCCCGGGAGGGGGTCTAACTATGGCTACACCTTC
TRBV5-5	NA	TRBJ1-5	NA	CASSLTLRNQPQHF	TGTGCCAGCAGCTTGACCCTGAGGAATCAGCCCCAGCATTTT
TRBV28	NA	TRBJ2-1	NA	CASRGYNEQFF	TGTGCCAGCAGGGGTTACAATGAGCAGTTCTTC
TRBV3-1/TRBV3-2	NA	TRBJ1-2	NA	CASSPTETYGYTF	TGTGCCAGCAGCCCCACAGAGACCTATGGCTACACCTTC
TRBV6-4	NA	TRBJ2-3	NA	CASSATGSWGTDTQYF	TGTGCCAGCAGTGCCACCGGCAGCTGGGGCACAGATACGCAGTATTTT
TRBV7-9	NA	TRBJ2-5	NA	CASSLDLGETQYF	TGTGCCAGCAGCTTAGACTTAGGAGAGACCCAGTACTTC
TRBV2	NA	TRBJ1-2	TRBD1	CASSGTGWGGYTF	TGTGCCAGCAGTGGGACAGGGTGGGGAGGCTACACCTTC
TRBV5-1	NA	TRBJ2-3	TRBD2	CASSPAGGRTDTQYF	TGCGCCAGCAGCCCCGCGGGGGGTAGGACAGATACGCAGTATTTT
TRBV7-2	NA	TRBJ1-2	NA	CASSLLGLGSGYTF	TGTGCCAGCAGCCTCCTGGGTCTCGGAAGCGGCTACACCTTC
TRBV7-9	once	TRBJ2-1	TRBD1	CASSLGTGGSGNEQFF	TGTGCCAGCAGCCTCGGGACAGGCGGCTCGGGGAATGAGCAGTTCTTC
TRBV18	NA	TRBJ2-1	TRBD2	CASSPLAGGLGYNEQFF	TGTGCCAGCTCACCCTTAGCGGGGGGGCTAGGGTACAATGAGCAGTTCTTC
TRBV7-2	NA	TRBJ2-2	NA	CASSLTGVAGELFF	TGTGCCAGCAGCTTAACGGGGGTTGCCGGGGAGCTGTTTTTT
TRBV29-1	NA	TRBJ1-4	NA	CSVEDREGREKLFF	TGCAGCGTTGAAGATCGAGAAGGAAGGGAAAAACTGTTTTTT
TRBV7-9	NA	TRBJ2-5	NA	CASSHELAGETQYF	TGTGCCAGCAGCCATGAACTAGCCGGGGAGACCCAGTACTTC
TRBV19	NA	TRBJ2-4	TRBD2	CASSSGDYGTKNIQYF	TGTGCCAGTAGTAGTGGGGACTACGGAACCAAAAACATTCAGTACTTC
TRBV10-2	NA	TRBJ2-3	TRBD2	CASSESTSGGLSTDTQYF	TGCGCCAGCAGTGAATCGACTAGCGGGGGCCTTAGCACAGATACGCAGTATTTT
TRBV3-1/TRBV3-2	NA	TRBJ1-4	NA	CASSPRPEGEKLFF	TGTGCCAGCAGCCCCCGACCCGAAGGTGAAAAACTGTTTTTT
TRBV14	NA	TRBJ2-1	NA	CASSQDLGSTQARGFF	TGTGCCAGCAGCCAAGATCTTGGGTCGACGCAGGCGAGGGGGTTCTTC
TRBV3-1/TRBV3-2	NA	TRBJ2-1	NA	CASSQVDEQFF	TGTGCCAGCAGCCAAGTCGATGAGCAGTTCTTC
TRBV7-9	NA	TRBJ2-2	NA	CASTFGQNTGELFF	TGTGCCAGCACCTTTGGGCAGAACACCGGGGAGCTGTTTTTT
TRBV6-1	NA	TRBJ1-2	NA	CASSAARGATNYGYTF	TGTGCCAGCAGTGCCGCTAGGGGGGCTACTAACTATGGCTACACCTTC
TRBV6-5	NA	TRBJ1-3	TRBD1	CASSYGTGTGNTIYF	TGTGCCAGCAGTTACGGGACAGGGACTGGAAACACCATATATTTT
TRBV18	NA	TRBJ2-2	NA	CASSPPGRTGELFF	TGTGCCAGCTCACCCCCAGGGCGTACCGGGGAGCTGTTTTTT
TRBV28	NA	TRBJ1-1	TRBD1	CASSPTGLDAFF	TGTGCCAGCAGTCCGACAGGGTTGGATGCTTTCTTT
TRBV24-1	NA	TRBJ2-3	TRBD1	CATSDLVRGRADTQYF	TGTGCCACCAGTGACCTCGTCAGGGGGCGCGCAGATACGCAGTATTTT
TRBV29-1	NA	TRBJ1-1	NA	CSVVSGRNTEAFF	TGCAGCGTTGTTTCAGGTCGGAACACTGAAGCTTTCTTT
TRBV9	NA	TRBJ2-3	TRBD2	CASSPRLAGGPGTDTQYF	TGTGCCAGCAGCCCAAGACTAGCGGGGGGGCCGGGCACAGATACGCAGTATTTT
TRBV19	NA	TRBJ1-5	NA	CASTTPGKSNQPQHF	TGTGCCAGTACCACACCCGGGAAGAGCAATCAGCCCCAGCATTTT
TRBV28	NA	TRBJ1-4	NA	CASSLFGPVEKLFF	TGTGCCAGCAGTTTATTCGGGCCCGTCGAAAAACTGTTTTTT
TRBV10-3	NA	TRBJ1-1	TRBD1	CASRDRGGYLDTEAFF	TGTGCCTCCCGGGACAGAGGGGGATATTTGGACACTGAAGCTTTCTTT
TRBV18	NA	TRBJ1-2	NA	CASSSTYSPLGYNYGYTF	TGTGCCAGCTCATCGACTTACAGCCCGCTTGGGTATAACTATGGCTACACCTTC
TRBV12-3/TRBV12-4	NA	TRBJ1-6	NA	CASSRSLDSPLHF	TGTGCCAGCTCCCGGAGCCTCGATTCACCCCTCCACTTT
TRBV5-4	once	TRBJ2-3	NA	CASSSAGSTDTQYF	TGTGCCAGCAGCTCCGCCGGTAGCACAGATACGCAGTATTTT
TRBV5-1	NA	TRBJ2-2	TRBD2	CASSLVLAGNTGELFF	TGCGCCAGCAGCTTGGTTCTAGCGGGAAACACCGGGGAGCTGTTTTTT
TRBV12-3/TRBV12-4	many	TRBJ1-5	NA	CASSPSDQPQHF	TGTGCCAGCAGTCCTTCCGACCAGCCCCAGCATTTT
TRBV20-1	NA	TRBJ2-3	NA	CSARAGDTQYF	TGCAGTGCTAGGGCCGGGGATACGCAGTATTTT